This T cell receptor (beta chain) was identified in a study of PD-L1 blockade in urothelial cancer. About the study: Blood was tested 3 weeks (second dose) and 6 weeks into treatment. Median blood clonality was around 0.086, with some 89,000 unique TCRs.

Time point reported: peripheral blood 6 weeks after treatment start. Locally advanced or metastatic urothelial carcinoma was diagnosed in the patients. The CDR3 has 14 amino acids. Per the germline V gene, CDR1 is MDHEN and CDR2 is SYDVKM. Unmatched junction bases numbered 11, after V lost 8 bases and J lost 5 bases. Generated by immunoSEQ multiplex PCR, the TCRdb table keeps only in-frame clones and is missing some. The table includes 95,000 to 130,000 clones, 80% to 90% detected once. The chain carries TRBV28 and TRBJ2-5, with 7 nucleotides matching TRBD2. The input for sequencing was PBMCs, taken around atezolizumab (anti-PD-L1) treatment. The source of this sequence is a man between 60 and 70 years old with urothelial cancer. CDR3 in amino acids: CASGGGSVSETQYF. As DNA, the CDR3 is TGTGCCAGCGGGGGGGGATCTGTGTCGGAGACCCAGTACTTC.